These T cell receptor beta chains were read from a single sample in a study of blood T cell repertoires in COVID-19. Only in-frame clones appear in the TCRdb table, and some are missing; sequencing was by immunoSEQ multiplex PCR. The repertoire holds 200,000 to 300,000 clones, with approximately 80% as singletons. Sequenced sample: peripheral blood. The receptors stem from a man aged 60-69 years with acute or convalescent COVID-19. Both conserved end residues are part of each CDR3. The D gene is left open where the match is weak. Clone size is stated in some rows and not others, as once, few, many or a class when expanded.

clone_size: .
d_call: TRBD1
v_call: TRBV6-5
j_call: TRBJ2-7
cdr3_length: 15
cdr3_aa: CASSTNRRGTYEQYF
cdr3_nt: TGTGCCAGCAGTACTAACCGCAGGGGGACCTACGAGCAGTACTTC

clone_size: .
d_call: .
v_call: TRBV6-5
j_call: TRBJ2-7
cdr3_length: 11
cdr3_aa: CASARGYEQYF
cdr3_nt: TGTGCCTCAGCCCGGGGCTACGAGCAGTACTTC

clone_size: .
d_call: TRBD1
v_call: TRBV4-1
j_call: TRBJ2-2
cdr3_length: 18
cdr3_aa: CASSQDPRDRGQSGELFF
cdr3_nt: TGCGCCAGCAGCCAAGATCCCAGGGACAGGGGGCAAAGCGGGGAGCTGTTTTTT

clone_size: .
d_call: TRBD2
v_call: TRBV5-8
j_call: TRBJ2-7
cdr3_length: 18
cdr3_aa: CASSAGLAGGPSSYEQYF
cdr3_nt: TGTGCCAGCAGCGCGGGACTAGCGGGGGGACCCAGCTCCTACGAGCAGTACTTC

clone_size: .
d_call: .
v_call: TRBV19
j_call: TRBJ1-1
cdr3_length: 13
cdr3_aa: CASSEQGDTEAFF
cdr3_nt: TGTGCCAGTAGTGAACAGGGAGACACTGAAGCTTTCTTT

clone_size: .
d_call: TRBD1
v_call: TRBV6-5
j_call: TRBJ1-2
cdr3_length: 15
cdr3_aa: CASGQGMVSISGYTF
cdr3_nt: TGTGCCAGTGGACAGGGGATGGTTTCTATTTCGGGCTACACCTTC

clone_size: .
d_call: TRBD1
v_call: TRBV11-2
j_call: TRBJ2-5
cdr3_length: 14
cdr3_aa: CASSRGQGQETQYF
cdr3_nt: TGTGCCAGCAGCCGGGGACAGGGGCAAGAGACCCAGTACTTC

clone_size: .
d_call: TRBD1
v_call: TRBV6-5
j_call: TRBJ1-6
cdr3_length: 15
cdr3_aa: CASSRDREKDSPLHF
cdr3_nt: TGTGCCAGCAGTAGGGACAGGGAGAAGGATTCACCCCTCCACTTT

clone_size: .
d_call: .
v_call: TRBV11-1
j_call: TRBJ2-5
cdr3_length: 16
cdr3_aa: CASRPRSLTYQETQYF
cdr3_nt: TGTGCCAGCAGACCAAGGTCATTGACATACCAAGAGACCCAGTACTTC

clone_size: .
d_call: TRBD1
v_call: TRBV2
j_call: TRBJ1-2
cdr3_length: 14
cdr3_aa: CASTSTGGSYGYTF
cdr3_nt: TGTGCCAGCACCTCGACAGGGGGCTCTTATGGCTACACCTTC

clone_size: .
d_call: .
v_call: TRBV19
j_call: TRBJ1-2
cdr3_length: 12
cdr3_aa: CASSIQGYGYTF
cdr3_nt: TGTGCCAGTAGTATCCAGGGGTATGGCTACACCTTC

clone_size: .
d_call: .
v_call: TRBV23-1
j_call: TRBJ2-7
cdr3_length: 16
cdr3_aa: CASSLELWGNPYEQYF
cdr3_nt: TGCGCCAGCAGTCTAGAGTTGTGGGGCAATCCTTACGAGCAGTACTTC

clone_size: .
d_call: TRBD1
v_call: TRBV4-2
j_call: TRBJ2-1
cdr3_length: 16
cdr3_aa: CASSQFAGGTGNEQFF
cdr3_nt: TGTGCCAGCAGCCAGTTTGCAGGGGGCACGGGGAATGAGCAGTTCTTC

clone_size: .
d_call: .
v_call: TRBV7-8
j_call: TRBJ2-5
cdr3_length: 13
cdr3_aa: CAAGYGVSETQYF
cdr3_nt: TGTGCCGCGGGTTACGGGGTCTCGGAGACCCAGTACTTC

clone_size: few
d_call: TRBD1
v_call: TRBV4-2
j_call: TRBJ2-5
cdr3_length: 15
cdr3_aa: CASSQEDRGLETQYF
cdr3_nt: TGTGCCAGCAGCCAAGAGGACAGGGGGCTGGAGACCCAGTACTTC

clone_size: .
d_call: TRBD1
v_call: TRBV27
j_call: TRBJ2-1
cdr3_length: 15
cdr3_aa: CASSLSRTGSDEQFF
cdr3_nt: TGTGCCAGCAGTTTATCCCGGACAGGGTCCGATGAGCAGTTCTTC

clone_size: .
d_call: TRBD2
v_call: TRBV6-1
j_call: TRBJ2-3
cdr3_length: 18
cdr3_aa: CASSEWTSGGARADTQYF
cdr3_nt: TGTGCCAGCAGTGAATGGACTAGCGGGGGGGCAAGGGCAGATACGCAGTATTTT

clone_size: few
d_call: TRBD1
v_call: TRBV7-9
j_call: TRBJ2-5
cdr3_length: 15
cdr3_aa: CASSRPTGYGETQYF
cdr3_nt: TGTGCCAGCAGCCGCCCGACAGGGTATGGAGAGACCCAGTACTTC

clone_size: .
d_call: .
v_call: TRBV28
j_call: TRBJ1-3
cdr3_length: 15
cdr3_aa: CASSRPRDSGNTIYF
cdr3_nt: TGTGCCAGCAGCCGACCCAGGGACTCTGGAAACACCATATATTTT

clone_size: .
d_call: .
v_call: TRBV4-3
j_call: TRBJ2-7
cdr3_length: 18
cdr3_aa: CASSQDLRQTLRAYEQYF
cdr3_nt: TGCGCCAGCAGCCAAGATCTGAGACAGACCCTACGGGCCTACGAGCAGTACTTC

clone_size: .
d_call: TRBD1
v_call: TRBV5-1
j_call: TRBJ2-1
cdr3_length: 14
cdr3_aa: CASSSNRDSREQFF
cdr3_nt: TGCGCCAGCAGCAGCAACCGGGACAGCCGTGAGCAGTTCTTC

clone_size: .
d_call: .
v_call: TRBV7-9
j_call: TRBJ2-2
cdr3_length: 15
cdr3_aa: CASSLSLRGTGELFF
cdr3_nt: TGTGCCAGCAGCTTATCCCTAAGGGGGACCGGGGAGCTGTTTTTT

clone_size: few
d_call: .
v_call: TRBV12-3/TRBV12-4
j_call: TRBJ1-5
cdr3_length: 12
cdr3_aa: CASSLSAMTQHF
cdr3_nt: TGTGCCAGCAGTTTATCCGCTATGACCCAGCATTTT

clone_size: few
d_call: .
v_call: TRBV7-9
j_call: TRBJ1-1
cdr3_length: 11
cdr3_aa: CASLMNTEAFF
cdr3_nt: TGTGCCAGCTTAATGAACACTGAAGCTTTCTTT

clone_size: .
d_call: TRBD2
v_call: TRBV2
j_call: TRBJ2-1
cdr3_length: 15
cdr3_aa: CASSAVFSGITEQFF
cdr3_nt: TGTGCCAGCAGCGCCGTCTTTAGCGGGATTACTGAGCAGTTCTTC

clone_size: .
d_call: TRBD1
v_call: TRBV9
j_call: TRBJ1-2
cdr3_length: 15
cdr3_aa: CASSPFNRGNYGYTF
cdr3_nt: TGTGCCAGCAGCCCGTTCAACAGGGGTAACTATGGCTACACCTTC